Below are 4 T cell receptor beta chains sequenced from a single sample in a study of early T cells in non-severe SARS-CoV-2 infection. TCRdb redid the calling of the 5' RACE reads with MiXCR, one entry per CDR3 protein. The data show about 54,000 distinct CDR3 sequences, roughly 7.1% seen once. Sample: whole blood, taken at baseline. These receptors all come from an adult who was a healthcare worker with PCR-confirmed SARS-CoV-2 infection or an uninfected control (not recorded which).

The chain is built from TRBV7-2 and TRBJ2-7, with 10 bases that match TRBD2. J gave up 6 bases and V 3 bases, and 5 bases lay outside the gene matches. CDR3 length equals 14 residues. Germline CDR1 SGHTA, CDR2 FQGNSA. CDR3 DNA sequence: TGTGCCAGCAGCTTCCTAGCGGGAGAATCCGAGCAGTACTTC. It encodes CASSFLAGESEQYF.

The sample holds many counts of this clonotype. The V gene is TRBV7-3, the J gene TRBJ2-5; 10 bases are a match to TRBD2. Germline V gives CDR1 SGHTA, CDR2 FQGTGA. This CDR3 is 16 amino acids long. The junction had 11 bases not matched to a gene; V was cut back by 5 bases and J by 5 bases. CDR3 bases: TGTGCCAGCAGCAAAGGAGGGGCTAGCGGGAGTGAGACCCAGTACTTC. Translated: CASSKGGASGSETQYF.

This clonotype was counted only a few times. The chain is built from TRBV7-9 and TRBJ2-5; TRBD1 aligns across 7 bases. This CDR3 contains 14 residues. Germline loops: CDR1 SEHNR, CDR2 FQNEAQ (reference sequence). V trimming: 7 bases; J trimming: 1 base; junction bases outside the gene matches: 6. The CDR3 region is CASNDWDSQETQYF. The CDR3 DNA follows: TGTGCCAGCAACGACTGGGACAGCCAAGAGACCCAGTACTTC. Full variable domain (outside the CDR3, taken from reference TRBV7-9 and TRBJ2-5): DTGVSQNPRHKITKRGQNVTFRCDPISEHNRLYWYRQTLGQGPEFLTYFQNEAQLEKSRLLSDRFSAERPKGSFSTLEIQRTEQGDSAMYLCASNDWDSQETQYFGPGTRLLVL.

This clonotype appeared many times. This rearrangement joins TRBV18 to TRBJ2-7; TRBD1 might be the D (5 bases). V gave up 3 bases and J gave up 2 bases, with 14 bases separating them. Per germline, CDR1 KGHSH and CDR2 LQKENI. The length of the CDR3 is 15 residues. The CDR3 spells CASSPGQGGAYEQYF. DNA for the CDR3: TGTGCCAGCTCACCTGGACAAGGTGGGGCCTACGAGCAGTACTTC.